Listed here are 30 T cell receptor beta chains from one sample, sequenced in a study of Graves' ophthalmopathy and Graves' hyperthyroidism. RNA transcripts were the template, and TCR beta CDR3 regions were amplified from them. First-round RT-PCR used HTBI primers; second-round multiplex PCR followed. TCRdb itself ran the multiplex PCR reads through MiXCR, one entry per CDR3 protein. The top ten clones hold more than 45% of a sample with some 240,000 distinct CDR3 sequences, 45% to 55% of them seen once. Source material: peripheral blood. The receptors come from an adult man with Graves' ophthalmopathy.

This chain joins TRBV5-1 and TRBJ2-7; 11 bases fit TRBD1. The CDR3 runs 15 residues. Germline V gene sequence: CDR1 SGHRS, CDR2 YFSETQ. V gave up 4 bases and J gave up 4 bases; unmatched junction bases: 7. CDR3 nucleotides: TGCGCCAGCAGCCACCCCGGGACAGGGGGATACGAGCAGTACTTC. This translates into CASSHPGTGGYEQYF.

This clonotype showed up just a few times. This rearrangement joins TRBV7-2 to TRBJ1-2; 12 bases line up with TRBD1. The ends lost 6 bases at V and 7 bases at J; junction bases unmatched: 9. CDR3 size: 15 residues. Germline CDR1 SGHTA, CDR2 FQGNSA. CDR3 in amino acids: CASSYPGQGAGGYTF. CDR3 coding DNA: TGTGCCAGCAGTTACCCGGGACAGGGGGCGGGTGGCTACACCTTC.

The V and J genes are TRBV4-2 and TRBJ2-2; 8 nucleotides align to TRBD2. Germline loops: CDR1 LGHNA, CDR2 YNFKEQ. V shed 4 bases and J 7 bases; nucleotides not matched to a gene: 14. This CDR3 spans 17 amino acids. DNA of the CDR3: TGTGCCAGCAGCCGAGACCGTAGCGGGACCCCTGGCGGGGAGCTGTTTTTT. Translating it yields CASSRDRSGTPGGELFF.

This rearrangement joins TRBV11-3 to TRBJ1-2, with 9 nucleotides matching TRBD1. This CDR3 region has 14 residues. Germline loops: CDR1 SGHNT, CDR2 YENEEA. With V trimmed by 3 bases and J by 8 bases, 7 bases remained unmatched. The CDR3: CASSFEQGAAGYTF. CDR3 nucleotide sequence: TGTGCCAGCAGCTTCGAACAGGGGGCAGCGGGCTACACCTTC.

J is TRBJ2-5 and V is TRBV12-3 or TRBV12-4; possible D gene TRBD1, 6 bases. V was shortened by 3 bases and J by 7 bases, with 15 bases between the two germline ends. This CDR3 contains 14 residues. This CDR3 reads CASSFSQGTGTQYF. CDR3 nucleotide sequence: TGTGCCAGCAGTTTCTCACAGGGTACGGGGACCCAGTACTTC.

In its sample, this clonotype was seen once. V and J are TRBV11-3 and TRBJ2-7; D could derive from TRBD1 or TRBD2 (5 bases each). The V end lost 3 bases, the J end lost 0 bases, and 12 bases lay between the germline ends. Germline V gene sequence: CDR1 SGHNT, CDR2 YENEEA. This CDR3 is 15 amino acids long. CDR3 loop: CASSFHRDHSYEQYF. The CDR3 DNA follows: TGTGCCAGCAGCTTCCACCGGGACCACTCCTACGAGCAGTACTTC.

The rearrangement joins TRBV7-8 to TRBJ2-5, with 10 bases identical to TRBD2. This CDR3 comprises 16 residues. In germline, CDR1 is SGHVS, CDR2 FQNEAQ. The V and J ends lost 6 bases and 4 bases, in that order; junction bases with no gene match: 11. The CDR3 region has the DNA TGTGCCAGCAGTTACGGGACTAGCGCCAGTGGAGAGACCCAGTACTTC. The encoded protein is CASSYGTSASGETQYF.

The V gene is TRBV5-1, the J gene TRBJ2-7, with D possibly being TRBD1 (6 bases). Germline V gene data show CDR1 as SGHRS and CDR2 as YFSETQ. CDR3 size: 15 residues. Trimming removed 4 bases at V and 0 bases at J, with 14 bases between. Here the CDR3 reads CASSPRDTNSYEQYF. CDR3 coding DNA: TGCGCCAGCAGCCCACGGGACACCAACTCCTACGAGCAGTACTTC.

The chain carries TRBV7-2 and TRBJ1-2, with D possibly matching TRBD1 (5 bases). The V and J ends lost 4 bases and 2 bases respectively, with 14 bases between them. This CDR3 spans 15 amino acids. From germline, CDR1 is SGHTA and CDR2 FQGNSA. The CDR3 region has the DNA TGTGCCAGCAGCTCCTCGGGACCCAAAAACTATGGCTACACCTTC. Translated: CASSSSGPKNYGYTF.

Many counts were recorded for this clonotype. The chain carries TRBV29-1 and TRBJ2-5; a weak D match, TRBD2 (6 bases). This CDR3 has 14 residues. Germline CDR1 SQVTM, CDR2 ANQGSEA. V dropped 1 base and J dropped 5 bases, with 14 bases sitting between them. The CDR3 DNA sequence: TGCAGCGTTGAAGCGGCGGGAATTCAGGAGACCCAGTACTTC. Its translation: CSVEAAGIQETQYF.

This clonotype has just a few counts. The rearrangement uses TRBV29-1 and TRBJ1-6; D unclear. The CDR3 sequence is 16 residues long. The V gene's germline CDR1 is SQVTM and CDR2 ANQGSEA. CDR3 DNA sequence: TGCGCGGCACTTCCCTCGGCAAGTTCCTATAATTCACCCCTCCACTTT. Translating it yields CAALPSASSYNSPLHF.

The J gene is TRBJ2-7, the V gene TRBV29-1; 7 positions match TRBD1. The length of the CDR3 is 13 residues. Germline assignment: CDR1 SQVTM and CDR2 ANQGSEA. V shed 5 bases, J shed 11 bases, and the junction held 15 bases outside the gene matches. The CDR3 here is CSVSEGGAGEEYF. The CDR3 bases are TGCAGCGTTTCCGAAGGGGGCGCGGGTGAGGAGTACTTC.

J is TRBJ2-7 and V is TRBV28; 7 bases map to TRBD1. The CDR3 runs to 14 residues. Trimming took 8 bases from V and 2 from J; bases not matched to a gene: 9. Germline V gene lookup returns CDR1 MDHEN and CDR2 SYDVKM. In DNA, the CDR3 is TGTGCCAGCGATCCGGGACAGTTAACCTACGAGCAGTACTTC. Translating it yields CASDPGQLTYEQYF.

A note on this clonotype: Its ends do not fully match the called genes, so a read error is possible. V usage is TRBV29-1 and J usage is TRBJ1-1, with 9 bases aligning to TRBD1. This CDR3 contains 13 residues. CDR1 SQVTM and CDR2 ANQGSEA come from the germline V gene. CDR3 sequence reads: CRVGGQGNTEAFF. The CDR3 nucleotides read TGCAGGGTTGGGGGACAGGGTAACACTGAAGCTTTCTTT.

The chain couples TRBV12-5 to TRBJ2-7; D not certain. CDR1 and CDR2 from the germline V gene are LGHNT and FRNRAP. V was pared by 5 bases and J by 0 bases, with 5 bases between. The CDR3 sequence is 12 residues long. CDR3 sequence reads: CASGPDSYEQYF. The CDR3 DNA follows: TGTGCTAGTGGTCCCGACTCCTACGAGCAGTACTTC.

V gene TRBV6-6 combines with J gene TRBJ1-1, with 7 bases identical to TRBD1. The CDR3 covers 14 residues. The V gene's germline CDR1 is MNHNY and CDR2 SVGAGI (reference sequence). The V segment lost 7 bases and the J segment 1 base; nucleotides outside the gene matches: 6. The CDR3 sequence is CASTHDRENTEAFF. The CDR3 DNA is TGTGCCAGCACCCACGACAGGGAGAACACTGAAGCTTTCTTT.

This clonotype has only one observation. The chain employs TRBV19 and TRBJ2-7; D gene uncertain. The CDR3 is made up of 14 amino acids. Trimming took off 2 bases at V and 5 bases at J, with 13 bases between the two ends. Per germline, CDR1 LNHDA and CDR2 SQIVND (reference sequence). The DNA of the CDR3 is TGTGCCAGTAGTATATATCTGGGTTGGGACGAGCAGTACTTC. Protein sequence: CASSIYLGWDEQYF.

About this clonotype: Its ends do not fully match the called genes, so a read error is possible. The gene calls are TRBV6-5 and TRBJ1-1; 11 positions match TRBD1. CDR1 and CDR2 (germline): MNHEY, SVGAGI. This CDR3 has 16 residues. The CDR3 coding sequence is TGTGCCATCAGTGTGACTCGGGACAGGGGGTACACTGAAGCTTTCTTT. This codes for CAISVTRDRGYTEAFF.

The chain uses TRBV20-1 and TRBJ1-2; 7 bases match TRBD1. Germline V gene data show CDR1 as DFQATT and CDR2 as SNEGSKA (reference sequence). The CDR3 contains 15 residues. The V gene end was trimmed by 1 base and the J gene end by 7 bases; junction bases not matched to a gene: 12. The CDR3 sequence: CSARGPIQGQGGYTF. In DNA form, the CDR3 reads TGCAGTGCTAGAGGCCCGATACAGGGGCAAGGTGGCTACACCTTC.

J is TRBJ2-2 and V is TRBV7-4, with D possibly being TRBD1 (5 bases). There are 13 residues in the CDR3. Per germline, CDR1 SGHVT and CDR2 SQSDAQ. V shed 6 bases and J shed 4 bases, with 9 bases lying between them. CDR3 region: CASSPRGTGELFF. In nucleotides, the CDR3 is TGTGCCAGCAGTCCTAGGGGCACCGGGGAGCTGTTTTTT.

This clonotype has just a few counts. The chain recombines TRBV11-2 with TRBJ2-7; D perhaps matches TRBD1 (6 bases). This CDR3 has 12 amino acids. The V end was cut by 3 bases, the J end by 4 bases, with 7 bases between. The V gene's germline CDR1 is SGHAT and CDR2 FQNNGV. The CDR3 protein is CASSFGQYEQYF. In nucleotides, the CDR3 is TGTGCCAGCAGCTTCGGACAGTACGAGCAGTACTTC.

The chain links TRBV19 to TRBJ1-1; no reliable D call. This CDR3 spans 12 amino acids. CDR1 is LNHDA and CDR2 is SQIVND in the germline V gene (reference sequence). V lost 8 bases and J lost 4, with 11 bases in between. The chain's CDR3 is CASVVGGTEAFF. CDR3 nucleotides: TGTGCCAGTGTCGTAGGTGGCACTGAAGCTTTCTTT.

The genes are TRBV6-6 and TRBJ1-5, with no clear D. CDR1 MNHNY and CDR2 SVGAGI come from the germline V gene (reference sequence). CDR3 length: 12 amino acids. V dropped 5 bases and J dropped 5 bases, with 7 bases sitting between them. The CDR3 is CASSDVYQPQHF. CDR3 DNA: TGTGCCAGCAGTGATGTGTATCAGCCCCAGCATTTT.

As to this clonotype: A much more abundant neighbour one base away suggests this may be a read error. V usage is TRBV7-9 and J usage is TRBJ1-2, with TRBD1 as a possible D gene (5 bases). Germline V gene lookup returns CDR1 SEHNR and CDR2 FQNEAQ (reference sequence). V was trimmed by 5 bases and J by 13 bases, leaving 17 bases between them. The CDR3 spans 12 residues. The CDR3 sequence is CASSQGGDRCTF. The CDR3 DNA reads TGTGCCAGCAGCCAGGGAGGCGATCGGTGCACCTTC.

This sequence joins TRBV5-1 and TRBJ1-1, with D maybe TRBD1 (5 bases). The CDR3 extends over 14 amino acids. Trimming stripped 3 bases from V and 1 base from J, with 10 bases between. Germline CDR1 and CDR2: SGHRS and YFSETQ. The CDR3 DNA sequence: TGCGCCAGCAGCTCGGCAACAGGGAACACTGAAGCTTTCTTT. As protein: CASSSATGNTEAFF.

Ten or more counts support this clonotype. The V gene is TRBV20-1, the J gene TRBJ2-5; the D is unclear. V was trimmed by 1 base and J by 5 bases, leaving 8 bases between them. From germline, CDR1 is DFQATT and CDR2 SNEGSKA (reference sequence). This CDR3 is 12 amino acids long. CDR3 sequence reads: CSARVQVETQYF. The CDR3 DNA reads TGCAGTGCTAGAGTTCAGGTTGAGACCCAGTACTTC.

The gene calls are TRBV7-8 and TRBJ2-7, with D hard to call. Germline-derived CDR1 and CDR2 are SGHVS and FQNEAQ. Trimming stripped 1 base from V and 0 bases from J, with 10 bases between. The CDR3 totals 15 residues. The CDR3 bases are TGTGCCAGCAGCTTAGTGGCGGATAACTCCTACGAGCAGTACTTC. Translating gives CASSLVADNSYEQYF.

The genes are TRBV24-1 and TRBJ2-2; either TRBD1 or TRBD2 may supply D (6 bases each). Deletions cut 1 base from V and 3 bases from J, with 11 bases between. Germline V gene lookup returns CDR1 KGHDR and CDR2 SFDVKD. The CDR3 totals 16 residues. CDR3 nucleotides: TGTGCCACCAGTGATTTAGGGGGGCCTGACACCGGGGAGCTGTTTTTT. It is translated as CATSDLGGPDTGELFF.

This clonotype has a count of ten or more. The V call is TRBV29-1, the J call TRBJ1-2; D not certain. The CDR3 sequence is 13 residues long. V shed 0 bases and J shed 4 bases, with 9 bases lying between them. Germline CDR1 and CDR2: SQVTM and ANQGSEA. CDR3 bases: TGCAGCGTTGAAGATCAAGGGAGCTATGGCTACACCTTC. It translates to CSVEDQGSYGYTF. Using reference TRBV29-1 and TRBJ1-2 for the parts outside the CDR3, the full variable domain is SAVISQKPSRDICQRGTSLTIQCQVDSQVTMMFWYRQQPGQSLTLIATANQGSEATYESGFVIDKFPISRPNLTFSTLTVSNMSPEDSSIYLCSVEDQGSYGYTFGSGTRLTVV.

The chain combines TRBV6-5 with TRBJ2-7; D gene ambiguous. In germline, CDR1 is MNHEY, CDR2 SVGAGI. Trimming removed 5 bases at V and 7 bases at J, with 18 bases between. CDR3 length: 14 amino acids. The CDR3 coding sequence is TGTGCCAGCAGTGAAAGGAGCAGTCCGAGAGAGCAGTACTTC. Protein product: CASSERSSPREQYF.